This record covers a single T cell receptor beta chain. This receptor's antigen is unknown. No base qualities exist here, and no much larger clone lies one base off it. These data belong to a study of blood T cells in healthy people across ages (dated by TCRdb to the mid-2010s). For the study in its entirety: Template switching captured roughly one uniquely barcoded TCR beta cDNA molecule per two T cells in model experiments. Using the same blood draw, the study looked at two additional independent replicas of 1 million unique cDNA reads for two donors, one aged 18 to 30 and the other aged 80 or older. Donors were grouped into four age groups: young (average 16 years), middle-aged (roughly 38), aged (around 56) and long-lived (about 82). To avoid experimental bias, donors of different ages were spread randomly across the sequencing lanes. Using deep sequencing normalized with unique cDNA molecular identifiers, the study measured how TCR beta repertoire diversity changes with age. Overall study results and their limits: Since profiling was done on bulk unsorted PBMCs, naive and antigen-experienced compartments could not be conclusively compared. As age increased, observed TCR beta diversity per million T cells dropped in a roughly linear way, and a significant reduction was already evident by age about 40. The percentage of naive T cells measured by flow cytometry correlated strongly with observed TCR beta diversity. Estimates of total diversity based on one million sequenced T cells were considered lower bounds and underestimates. Compared with the aged group, the long-lived group had more naive CD4+ T cells, fewer expanded clones and increased TCR diversity, a pattern suggesting age selection. The CMV infection status of donors was not known, potentially confounding age-related changes in expanded clonotypes.

The approximately 41 donors, aged about 6 to 95 years, were systemically healthy Caucasian individuals from Russia. Each donor gave about 9.7 milliliters of peripheral blood, drawn into EDTA-treated Vacutainer tubes. Ficoll-Paque density-gradient centrifugation was used to isolate PBMCs, with at least 6.5 million per sample. Trizol reagent was used to extract total RNA from the PBMCs, yielding at least 6 micrograms per sample. The percentages of naive CD45RAhigh/CD27high T cells were determined by flow cytometry on a PBMC aliquot from every donor. The method was 5' RACE. The run used an Illumina HiSeq 2500. A second PCR of 7 to 11 cycles was performed with a sample-barcoded 5' primer and a J-beta primer mix. A template-switch 5' adaptor carrying 12 random nucleotides introduced a unique molecular identifier onto each TCR beta cDNA molecule. Each sample yielded at least 2.5 million CDR3-containing paired-end reads. The Mint cDNA synthesis kit, primed by a TRBC-specific oligonucleotide, was used to synthesize first-strand cDNA from all RNA. Following uracil-DNA glycosylase treatment, all cDNA underwent a first 18-cycle PCR with the universal primers M1SS and BC2_uni_R. In the paper's pipeline: Normalization of each sample was performed by random selection of 1 million high-quality reads, each carrying a distinct molecular identifier. Instead of being binned into consensus sequences, reads with shared molecular identifiers were discarded. MiTCR, with a Q25 quality threshold and the strictest error-elimination algorithm, was used for CDR3 identification, clonotype clustering and error correction. A nonparametric unseen species model with Euler transformation was used to estimate a lower bound on total TCR beta diversity. The public reads were reprocessed in TCRdb via fastp at Q25 and MiXCR, keeping in-frame beta chains. Entries that share a CDR3 protein sequence are merged under the most common genes and DNA. The V and J calls follow TCRdb's processing rather than the paper's. The sample table records 1.5 million to 2 million distinct CDR3 sequences; over 25% of these occur just once. The ten largest clones take up roughly 8% of the sample.

The germline V gene (reference sequence) gives CDR1 as GTSNPN and CDR2 as SVGIG. The CDR3 has 15 amino acids, counting the end cysteine and phenylalanine. Of all the DNA, just the CDR3 is kept, 45 bases in frame from base 1. Relative to germline, V is 4 bases shorter and J is 0 bases shorter, with 12 bases between their ends. The sequence derives from a woman aged 25-40 years in good health. The sequencing input was blood. This sequence uses TRBV30 and TRBJ2-2; TRBD2 is perhaps the D gene, given 5 matching bases. The DNA sequence is given as TGTGCCTGGATCCCGGGAACCGCGAACACCGGGGAGCTGTTTTTT. Its protein reads: CAWIPGTANTGELFF.